Below, 20 T cell receptor beta chains from the same sample are listed, as sequenced in a study of blood T cell repertoires in COVID-19. The data were produced by immunoSEQ multiplex PCR, yet TCRdb's version contains in-frame clones alone and is incomplete. The table lists fewer than 150,000 clones, more than 75% of them singletons. Sequencing was carried out using peripheral blood. These receptors originate from a man in his forties with acute or convalescent COVID-19.

The rearrangement uses TRBV5-6 and TRBJ2-6; 7 positions match TRBD1. V was clipped by 5 bases and J by 2 bases; unmatched bases: 7. CDR3 length: 16 residues. CDR1 SGHDT and CDR2 YYEEEE come from the germline V gene. CDR3 nucleotides: TGTGCCAGCAGGTATGGACAGGTGGCTGGGGCCAACGTCCTGACTTTC. It translates to CASRYGQVAGANVLTF.

The chain employs TRBV25-1 and TRBJ2-1, with a possible D match to TRBD2 (5 bases). Deletions cut 3 bases from V and 3 bases from J, with 9 bases between. The germline V gene encodes CDR1 MGHDK and CDR2 SYGVNS. The CDR3 consists of 14 residues. This chain's CDR3 is CASSDGSDYNEQFF. For the CDR3, the DNA is TGTGCCAGCAGTGATGGGAGTGACTACAATGAGCAGTTCTTC.

CDR3 in DNA: TGCGCCAGCAGCCAAGGTGTGGGGCACGGGGAGCAGTACTTC. Its protein is CASSQGVGHGEQYF. The genes are TRBV4-1 and TRBJ2-7; D possibly corresponds to TRBD1 (5 bases). Germline V lookup: CDR1 MGHRA, CDR2 YSYEKL. CDR3 length equals 14 residues. V was pared by 1 base and J by 7 bases, with 14 bases between.

The chain joins TRBV2 to TRBJ1-6, with 10 nucleotides matching TRBD1. The CDR3 totals 16 residues. Germline CDR1 is SNHLY and CDR2 is FYNNEI. V shed 1 base, J shed 5 bases, and the junction held 2 bases outside the gene matches. The CDR3 bases are TGTGCCAGCAGTGAAGTGGGACAGGGGAATAATTCACCCCTCCACTTT. It is translated as CASSEVGQGNNSPLHF.

V usage is TRBV6-4 and J usage is TRBJ2-7; weak D call: TRBD1 (8 bases). V lost 4 bases and J lost 2, with 18 bases in between. Germline values: CDR1 MRHNA, CDR2 SNTAGT. The CDR3 loop spans 16 amino acids. CDR3 DNA: TGTGCCAGCAGTGCCTTGCGGGGGACAGGAACCTACGAGCAGTACTTC. This translates into CASSALRGTGTYEQYF.

The chain carries TRBV4-3 and TRBJ2-6, with no clear D. V lost 0 bases and J lost 1, with 4 bases in between. The V gene's germline CDR1 is LGHNA and CDR2 YSLEER. The CDR3 is 15 residues long. CDR3 protein: CASSQDGSGANVLTF. In DNA, the CDR3 is TGCGCCAGCAGCCAAGACGGGTCTGGGGCCAACGTCCTGACTTTC.

The chain carries TRBV27 and TRBJ1-4; weak D call: TRBD1 (5 bases). V lost 6 bases to trimming and J lost 7 bases, with 18 bases between them. The V gene's germline CDR1 is MNHEY and CDR2 SMNVEV (reference sequence). The CDR3 loop spans 15 amino acids. The CDR3 protein is CASSPMGGGGEKLFF. The CDR3 nucleotides are TGTGCCAGCAGCCCCATGGGCGGGGGGGGTGAAAAACTGTTTTTT.

The CDR3 here is CASRRLAGKGDTQYF. Here the CDR3 DNA reads TGTGCCAGCAGAAGACTAGCGGGGAAGGGAGATACGCAGTATTTT. The chain couples TRBV9 to TRBJ2-3, with TRBD2 matching over 11 bases. Germline CDR1 SGDLS, CDR2 YYNGEE. The CDR3 runs 15 residues. Germline trimming cut 5 bases from V and 5 bases from J; bases unmatched to any gene: 7.

This rearrangement joins TRBV21-1 to TRBJ2-4; the table's D gene call, TRBD1, was not cross checked with the DNA. TRBV21-1 is termed a pseudogene. This CDR3 has 15 residues. In DNA form, the CDR3 reads TGTGCCAGTCTACAGGGGGTGGTGGCCAAAAACATTCAGTACTTC. Encoded protein: CASLQGVVAKNIQYF.

The chain joins TRBV5-6 to TRBJ1-1; maybe TRBD1 (5 bases). The CDR3 has 13 residues. Germline V CDR1 and CDR2: SGHDT, YYEEEE. V lost 6 bases and J 1 base, leaving 10 bases between the germline ends. This CDR3 is CASTMGGNTEAFF. The CDR3 region has the DNA TGTGCCAGCACCATGGGGGGGAACACTGAAGCTTTCTTT.

V is TRBV19 and J is TRBJ1-2; 8 bases are shared with TRBD1. The CDR3 is made up of 14 amino acids. The germline V gene encodes CDR1 LNHDA and CDR2 SQIVND (reference sequence). Trimming cost V 6 bases and J 5 bases; bases outside gene matches: 8. The CDR3: CASSAGQGGYGYTF. The CDR3 DNA is TGTGCCAGTAGCGCCGGACAGGGAGGATATGGCTACACCTTC.

The chain has TRBV6-5 and TRBJ2-7; D perhaps matches TRBD1 (7 bases). CDR3 length equals 14 residues. Per the germline V gene, CDR1 is MNHEY and CDR2 is SVGAGI. Deletions cut 5 bases from V and 2 bases from J, with 13 bases between. The CDR3 sequence is CASSRGTAPYEQYF. CDR3 DNA: TGTGCCAGCAGTCGGGGGACAGCACCCTACGAGCAGTACTTC.

The DNA of the CDR3 is TGCAGCGTCGGACAGGGGCGGACCTACGAGCAGTACTTC. Residues: CSVGQGRTYEQYF. The gene calls are TRBV29-1 and TRBJ2-7; 9 bases line up with TRBD1. J was trimmed by 2 bases and V by 6 bases; bases with no gene match: 5. The CDR3 consists of 13 residues. Germline CDR1 is SQVTM and CDR2 is ANQGSEA.

Here the CDR3 DNA reads TGTGCCAGCAGCAAAGAACTACGAGACGAAGAGACCCAGTACTTC. This encodes CASSKELRDEETQYF. The J gene is TRBJ2-5, the V gene TRBV21-1; the table's D call, TRBD2, was not checked against the DNA. TRBV21-1 constitutes a pseudogene. The CDR3 has 15 residues.

The rearrangement uses TRBV6-1 and TRBJ1-1; possibly TRBD1 for D (6 bases). Per germline, CDR1 MNHNS and CDR2 SASEGT. V lost 0 bases and J 11 bases, leaving 10 bases between the germline ends. This CDR3 spans 12 amino acids. The CDR3 sequence: CASSEATGGAFF. CDR3 sequence (DNA): TGTGCCAGCAGTGAAGCGACAGGAGGCGCTTTCTTT.

The rearrangement links TRBV2 to TRBJ2-3; D unclear. V was clipped by 4 bases and J by 4 bases, with 18 bases between them. The CDR3 runs 16 residues. Looked up from germline, CDR1 is SNHLY and CDR2 is FYNNEI. CDR3 nucleotides: TGTGCCAGCAGTGCCACCGGCCCCAGGCAAGCAGATACGCAGTATTTT. Its protein product is CASSATGPRQADTQYF.

This clone was detected only once. The V call is TRBV6-4, the J call TRBJ2-3, with 9 bases that match TRBD2. Trimming took 0 bases from V and 4 from J; bases not matched to a gene: 2. The CDR3 extends over 15 amino acids. Per the germline V gene, CDR1 is MRHNA and CDR2 is SNTAGT. CDR3 coding DNA: TGTGCCAGCAGTGACTCGGGCGGGGGGGCAGATACGCAGTATTTT. This codes for CASSDSGGGADTQYF.

The rearrangement links TRBV6-5 to TRBJ2-7; 7 nucleotides line up with TRBD2. CDR1 is MNHEY and CDR2 is SVGAGI in the germline V gene. The CDR3 is 15 amino acids. V lost 10 bases, J lost 1 base, and 13 bases stayed unmatched. The CDR3 sequence: CATKGSLAGSYEQYF. The DNA for the CDR3 is TGTGCCACCAAAGGATCATTAGCGGGTTCCTACGAGCAGTACTTC.

This chain connects TRBV10-3 to TRBJ1-1; 10 bases map to TRBD1. The CDR3 contains 14 residues. Trimming removed 7 bases from V and 1 base from J; junction bases left unmatched: 3. Germline assignment: CDR1 ENHRY and CDR2 SYGVKD. CDR3 loop: CAIKRQGANTEAFF. For the CDR3, the DNA is TGTGCCATCAAACGACAGGGGGCGAACACTGAAGCTTTCTTT.

The rearrangement links TRBV6-5 to TRBJ1-1; 8 nucleotides align to TRBD1. Germline CDR1 reads MNHEY; CDR2 reads SVGAGI. V lost 5 bases, J lost 5 bases, and 7 bases stayed unmatched. There are 14 residues in the CDR3. The CDR3: CASSKQGGWTEAFF. Here the CDR3 DNA reads TGTGCCAGCAGTAAACAGGGGGGCTGGACTGAAGCTTTCTTT.